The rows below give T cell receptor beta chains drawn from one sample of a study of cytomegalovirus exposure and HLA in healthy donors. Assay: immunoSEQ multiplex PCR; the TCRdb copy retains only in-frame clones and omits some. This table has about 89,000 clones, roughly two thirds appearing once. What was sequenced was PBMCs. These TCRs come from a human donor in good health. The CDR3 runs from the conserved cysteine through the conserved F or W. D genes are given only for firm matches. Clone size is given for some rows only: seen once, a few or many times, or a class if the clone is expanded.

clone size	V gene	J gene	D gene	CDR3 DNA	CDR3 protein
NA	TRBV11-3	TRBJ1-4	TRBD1	TGTGCCACCGGGACAGGGGGCGAAAAACTGTTTTTT	CATGTGGEKLFF
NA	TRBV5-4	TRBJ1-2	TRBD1	TGTGCCAGCAGCTTGGCCGGACAGGGCAACTATGGCTACACCTTC	CASSLAGQGNYGYTF
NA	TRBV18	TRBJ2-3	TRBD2	TGTGCCAGCTCACCAGTCGGGACTAGCGGGGGGGCCAACACAGATACGCAGTATTTT	CASSPVGTSGGANTDTQYF
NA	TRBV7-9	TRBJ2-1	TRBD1	TGTGCCAGCAGCCTCCGGGACAGGGCCCATGAGCAGTTCTTC	CASSLRDRAHEQFF
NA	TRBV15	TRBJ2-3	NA	TGTGCCACCAGCAGAGTCTACGGGGGTATAGGGGATACGCAGTATTTT	CATSRVYGGIGDTQYF
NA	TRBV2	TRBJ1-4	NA	TGTGCCAGCAGTGAAAGCCAGGGGTATAATGAAAAACTGTTTTTT	CASSESQGYNEKLFF
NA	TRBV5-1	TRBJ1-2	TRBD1	TGCGCCAGCAGCCGGACAGGGGAAGGCGGCTACACCTTC	CASSRTGEGGYTF
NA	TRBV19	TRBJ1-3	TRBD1	TGTGCCAGTATGGTTATCGGGACAGGGAGCGCAAACACCATATATTTT	CASMVIGTGSANTIYF
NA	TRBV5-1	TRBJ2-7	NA	TGCGCCAGCAGCTTGTCCTGGGGGCAATACTACGAGCAGTACTTC	CASSLSWGQYYEQYF
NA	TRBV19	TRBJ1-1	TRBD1	TGTGCCAGTAGTACAGGGGGTGGGGCTGAAGCTTTCTTT	CASSTGGGAEAFF
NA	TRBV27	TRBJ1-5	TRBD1	TGTGCCGGGAGGGCAGGGGGCCATAGCAATCAGCCCCAGCATTTT	CAGRAGGHSNQPQHF
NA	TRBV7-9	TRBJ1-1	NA	TGTGCCAGCAGTAAGGGGGAAGGGTGGACTGAAGCTTTCTTT	CASSKGEGWTEAFF
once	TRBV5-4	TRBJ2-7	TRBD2	TGTGCCAGCAGCTCGTTAGGGACTAGCGGCCCTGCAAACTCCTACGAGCAGTACTTC	CASSSLGTSGPANSYEQYF
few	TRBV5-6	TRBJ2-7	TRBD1	TGTGCCAGCAGCCGAATCCCGGGACAGCCCTACGAGCAGTACTTC	CASSRIPGQPYEQYF
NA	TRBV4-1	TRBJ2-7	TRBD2	TGCGCCAGCAGCCAAGGGGGACTAGCGGGCCACTACGAGCAGTACTTC	CASSQGGLAGHYEQYF
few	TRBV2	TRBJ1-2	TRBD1	TGTGCCAGCATCGCGGACAGGGTAGGGAGTTACTATGGCTACACCTTC	CASIADRVGSYYGYTF
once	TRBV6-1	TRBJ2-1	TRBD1	TGTGCCAGCAGTGATGTAGGGACAGTCTCCTACAATGAGCAGTTCTTC	CASSDVGTVSYNEQFF
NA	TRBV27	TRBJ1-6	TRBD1	TGTGCCAGCAGTCCAAGGACAGGGCAATCACCCCTCCACTTT	CASSPRTGQSPLHF
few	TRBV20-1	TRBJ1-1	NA	TGCAGTGCTAGACAGAACACTGAAGCTTTCTTT	CSARQNTEAFF
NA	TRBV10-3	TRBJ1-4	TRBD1	TGTGCCACTTCCGGGACAGGCGGTGTAATGGGTGAAAAACTGTTTTTT	CATSGTGGVMGEKLFF
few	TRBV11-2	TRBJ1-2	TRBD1	TGTGCCAGCAGCTTATCGACAGGGATTGGAGGTTTCGGCTACACCTTC	CASSLSTGIGGFGYTF
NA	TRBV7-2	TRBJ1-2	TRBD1	TGTGCCAGCATTCGGACAGGGAATTTTAACTATGGCTACACCTTC	CASIRTGNFNYGYTF
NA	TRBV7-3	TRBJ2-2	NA	TGTGCCAGCAGTTTGGACAGCTACACCGGGGAGCTGTTTTTT	CASSLDSYTGELFF
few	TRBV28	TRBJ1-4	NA	TGTGCCAGCAGGCCGTCCGGAGTAGGCACAGGTGAAAAACTGTTTTTT	CASRPSGVGTGEKLFF
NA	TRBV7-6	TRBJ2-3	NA	TGTGCCAGCAGTCCGAGTATCACAGATACGCAGTATTTT	CASSPSITDTQYF
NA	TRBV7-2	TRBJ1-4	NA	TGTGCCAGCAGCTTAAGTCCGGGGGGAGAAGAAAAACTGTTTTTT	CASSLSPGGEEKLFF
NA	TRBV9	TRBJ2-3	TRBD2	TGTGCCAGCAGCGTAGTGGGTAGCGGGGGGGATACGCAGTATTTT	CASSVVGSGGDTQYF
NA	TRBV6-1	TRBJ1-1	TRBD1	TGTGCCAGCAGTGTTCGACAGGGGGGCGCGAACACTGAAGCTTTCTTT	CASSVRQGGANTEAFF
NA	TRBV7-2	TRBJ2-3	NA	TGTGCCAGCAGCCCCCCCCTAACGAGGCGCGATACGCAGTATTTT	CASSPPLTRRDTQYF
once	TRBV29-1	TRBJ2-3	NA	TGCAGCGTTGGTGGGGCAGGCACAGATACGCAGTATTTT	CSVGGAGTDTQYF
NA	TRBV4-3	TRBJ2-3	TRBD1	TGCGCCAGCAGCCAAGATACAGGGGGCGGCACAGATACGCAGTATTTT	CASSQDTGGGTDTQYF
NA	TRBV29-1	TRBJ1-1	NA	TGCAGCGTTGTCTCGTCAGGGAGGTTGAACACTGAAGCTTTCTTT	CSVVSSGRLNTEAFF
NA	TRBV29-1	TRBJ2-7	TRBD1	TGCAGCATACGCAGGGGGCCCGATCGCGAGCAGTACTTC	CSIRRGPDREQYF
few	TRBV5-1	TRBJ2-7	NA	TGCGCCAGCAGCCCGTCTCGGGGAGGGGGGGCGTTCGAGCAGTACTTC	CASSPSRGGGAFEQYF
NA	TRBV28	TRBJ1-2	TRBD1	TGTGCCAGCAGTTTGTCCCTCCGGGACAGGGAGGTTGCCGGCTACACCTTC	CASSLSLRDREVAGYTF
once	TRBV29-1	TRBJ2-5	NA	TGCAGCGTTGCTAAACAAGAGACCCAGTACTTC	CSVAKQETQYF
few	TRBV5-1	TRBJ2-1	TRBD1	TGCGCCAGCAGCACCCGACAGGGTGTCGATGAGCAGTTCTTC	CASSTRQGVDEQFF
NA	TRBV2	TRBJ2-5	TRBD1	TGTGCCAGCAGGGCAGACAGGGTAGAGACCCAGTACTTC	CASRADRVETQYF
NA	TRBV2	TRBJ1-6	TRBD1	TGTGCCAGCAGTTTAACAGGGGGCAGTTCACCCCTCCACTTT	CASSLTGGSSPLHF
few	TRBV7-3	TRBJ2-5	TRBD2	TGTGCCAGCAGCGGTAGCGGGGGAGAGACCCAGTACTTC	CASSGSGGETQYF
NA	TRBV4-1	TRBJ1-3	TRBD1	TGCGCCAGCAGCCTAAGGACAGGGAGGAACACCATATATTTT	CASSLRTGRNTIYF
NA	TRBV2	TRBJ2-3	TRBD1	TGTGCCAGCAGTGGACAGGGTTGGTCAGATACGCAGTATTTT	CASSGQGWSDTQYF
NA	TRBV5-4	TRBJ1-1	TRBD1	TGTGCCACCCAAAGACAGGGGGTCGACACTGAAGCTTTCTTT	CATQRQGVDTEAFF
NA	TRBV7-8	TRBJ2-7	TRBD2	TGTGCCAGCAGCCCCTTAGCGGGGGGCCCTCCTAGCTCCTACGAGCAGTACTTC	CASSPLAGGPPSSYEQYF
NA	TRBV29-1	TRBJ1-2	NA	TGCAGCGTTCCTCTAAGGGGGAGGGGCATCGGAGACTATGGCTACACCTTC	CSVPLRGRGIGDYGYTF
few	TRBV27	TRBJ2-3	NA	TGTGCCAGCAGTTCCGACTTCGGAGATACGCAGTATTTT	CASSSDFGDTQYF
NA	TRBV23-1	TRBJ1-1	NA	TGCGCCAGCAGCCCTGACAGCTTAATGAACACTGAAGCTTTCTTT	CASSPDSLMNTEAFF
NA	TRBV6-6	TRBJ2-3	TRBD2	TGTGCCAGCGAGCGGGGGGGACCAAGCACAGATACGCAGTATTTT	CASERGGPSTDTQYF
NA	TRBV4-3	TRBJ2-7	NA	TGCGCCAGCAGCCAAGCTCCGGGGGCCTACGAGCAGTACTTC	CASSQAPGAYEQYF
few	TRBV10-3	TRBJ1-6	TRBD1	TGTGCCATCAGTGTAGGGACTTTACAGGGGGCAAATTCACCCCTCCACTTT	CAISVGTLQGANSPLHF
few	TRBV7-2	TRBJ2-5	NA	TGTGCCAGCAGCTTAGGACAGAGGGAGACCCAGTACTTC	CASSLGQRETQYF
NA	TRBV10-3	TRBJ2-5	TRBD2	TGTGCCATCAGTGACGCGGGGGTCAGGGAAGAGACCCAGTACTTC	CAISDAGVREETQYF
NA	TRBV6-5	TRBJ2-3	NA	TGTGCCAGCAGTAACTACTGGACACGTAGCACAGATACGCAGTATTTT	CASSNYWTRSTDTQYF
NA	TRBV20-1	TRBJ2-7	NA	TGCAGTGCTAGCGAGTACTACGAGCAGTACTTC	CSASEYYEQYF
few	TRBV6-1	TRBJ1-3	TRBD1	TGTGCCAGCAGTGACAGGGGGCTCGGAAACACCATATATTTT	CASSDRGLGNTIYF
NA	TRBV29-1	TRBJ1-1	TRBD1	TGCAGCGTTGCTGGGACAGGGGGCTTGAACACTGAAGCTTTCTTT	CSVAGTGGLNTEAFF
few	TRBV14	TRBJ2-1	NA	TGTGCCAGCACCCCGGGACTTGAGTTGTTTGCCCCGAACTACAATGAGCAGTTCTTC	CASTPGLELFAPNYNEQFF